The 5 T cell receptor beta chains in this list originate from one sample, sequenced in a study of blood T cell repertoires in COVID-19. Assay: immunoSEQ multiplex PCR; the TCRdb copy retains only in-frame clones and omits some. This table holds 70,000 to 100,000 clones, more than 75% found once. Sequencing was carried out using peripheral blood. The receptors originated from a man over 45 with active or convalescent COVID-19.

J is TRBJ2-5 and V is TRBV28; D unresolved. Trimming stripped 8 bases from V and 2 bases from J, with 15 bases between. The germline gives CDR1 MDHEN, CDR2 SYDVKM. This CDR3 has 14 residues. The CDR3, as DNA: TGTGCCAGCCTTACTCCTGTCGCACAAGAGACCCAGTACTTC. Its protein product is CASLTPVAQETQYF.

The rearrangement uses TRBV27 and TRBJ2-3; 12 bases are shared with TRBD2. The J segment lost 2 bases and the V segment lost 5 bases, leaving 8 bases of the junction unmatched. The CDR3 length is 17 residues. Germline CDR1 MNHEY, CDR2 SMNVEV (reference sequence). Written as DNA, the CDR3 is TGTGCCAGCAGTCCCCAACTAGCGGGGGGCCTCACAGATACGCAGTATTTT. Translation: CASSPQLAGGLTDTQYF.

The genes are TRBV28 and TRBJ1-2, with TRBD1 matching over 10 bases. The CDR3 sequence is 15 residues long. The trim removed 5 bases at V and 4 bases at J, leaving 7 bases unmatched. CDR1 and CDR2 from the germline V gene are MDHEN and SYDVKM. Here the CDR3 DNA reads TGTGCCAGCAGTACGCCGGGACAGGGGATCTATGGCTACACCTTC. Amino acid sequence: CASSTPGQGIYGYTF.

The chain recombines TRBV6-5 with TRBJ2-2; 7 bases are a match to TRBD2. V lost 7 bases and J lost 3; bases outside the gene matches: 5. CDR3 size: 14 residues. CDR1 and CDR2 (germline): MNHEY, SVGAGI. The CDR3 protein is CASNPSGDTGELFF. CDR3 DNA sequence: TGTGCCAGCAACCCTAGCGGAGACACCGGGGAGCTGTTTTTT.

CDR3 amino acids: CASIVGTADQPQHF. The CDR3 DNA reads as TGTGCCAGCATAGTAGGGACAGCGGATCAGCCCCAGCATTTT. The chain is built from TRBV6-5 and TRBJ1-5; TRBD1 matches 7 bases. The CDR3 length is 14 residues. The V gene's germline CDR1 is MNHEY and CDR2 SVGAGI. V lost 7 bases and J lost 5; bases outside the gene matches: 8.